This T cell receptor (beta chain) was identified during a study of T cells after yellow fever vaccination. Findings of the study overall: Any FACS-sorted repertoire could hold abundant clonotypes that contaminate it from the bulk population. Most clones from primary vaccination resurfaced after the booster (approximately 96% CD4, 70% to 90% CD8). Shared CD4/CD8 clonotypes were a small share, likely from convergent recombination.

This clonotype was found many times. Antigen specificity is unknown. UMIs were added to TCR cDNA along with a universal primer site when it was made by 5'RACE template switching. TCRdb reanalysed the 5' RACE reads using MiXCR and keeps one entry per CDR3 protein. The top ten clones hold approximately 0.78% of a sample with roughly 150,000 distinct CDR3 sequences, approximately 7.7% of them seen once. CDR1 is DFQATT and CDR2 is SNEGSKA in the germline V gene (reference sequence). Deletions cut 1 base from V and 6 bases from J, with 13 bases between. CDR3 length equals 14 residues. The J gene is TRBJ2-1, the V gene TRBV20-1; D not certain. The specimen was CD4+ T cells sorted from PBMCs, collected 5 days after the yellow fever booster vaccination. This clonotype originated in a young man who received the YFV17D yellow fever vaccine. The CDR3 DNA reads as TGCAGTGCTAGAGTTCCCAGGATGTTCAATGAGCAGTTCTTC. Its translation is CSARVPRMFNEQFF.